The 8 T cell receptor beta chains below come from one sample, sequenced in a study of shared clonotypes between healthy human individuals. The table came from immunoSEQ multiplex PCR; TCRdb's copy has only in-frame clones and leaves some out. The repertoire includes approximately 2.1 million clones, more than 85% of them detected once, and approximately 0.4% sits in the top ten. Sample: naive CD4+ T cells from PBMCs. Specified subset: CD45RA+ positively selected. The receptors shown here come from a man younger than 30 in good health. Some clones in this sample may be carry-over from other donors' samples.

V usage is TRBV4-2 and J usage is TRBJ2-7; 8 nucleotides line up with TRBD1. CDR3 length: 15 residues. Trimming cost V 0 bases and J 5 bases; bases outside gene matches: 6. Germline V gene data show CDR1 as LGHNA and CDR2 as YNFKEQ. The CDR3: CASSQDPGQADEQYF. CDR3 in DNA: TGTGCCAGCAGCCAAGATCCGGGACAGGCTGACGAGCAGTACTTC.

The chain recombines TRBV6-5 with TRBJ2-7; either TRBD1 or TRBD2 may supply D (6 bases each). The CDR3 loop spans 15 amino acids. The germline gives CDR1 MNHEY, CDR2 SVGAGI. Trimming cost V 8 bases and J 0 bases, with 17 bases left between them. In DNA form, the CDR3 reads TGTGCCAGCTCCGGGGGCAGGCGCCGCTCCTACGAGCAGTACTTC. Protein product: CASSGGRRRSYEQYF.

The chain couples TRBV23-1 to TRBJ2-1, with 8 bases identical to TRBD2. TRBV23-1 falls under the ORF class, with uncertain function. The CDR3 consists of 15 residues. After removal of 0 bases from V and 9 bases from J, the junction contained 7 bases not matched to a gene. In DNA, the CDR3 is TGCGCCAGCAGTCAATCCGGGACTAGTAGAATTGAGCAGTTCTTC. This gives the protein CASSQSGTSRIEQFF.

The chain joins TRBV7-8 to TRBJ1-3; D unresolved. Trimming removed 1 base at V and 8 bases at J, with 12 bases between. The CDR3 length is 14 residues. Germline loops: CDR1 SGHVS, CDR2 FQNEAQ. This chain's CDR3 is CASSLVPMGDTIYF. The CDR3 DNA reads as TGTGCCAGCAGCTTAGTCCCGATGGGAGACACCATATATTTT. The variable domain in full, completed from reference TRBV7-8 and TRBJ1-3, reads GAGVSQSPRYKVAKRGQDVALRCDPISGHVSLFWYQQALGQGPEFLTYFQNEAQLDKSGLPSDRFFAERPEGSVSTLKIQRTQQEDSAVYLCASSLVPMGDTIYFGEGSWLTVV.

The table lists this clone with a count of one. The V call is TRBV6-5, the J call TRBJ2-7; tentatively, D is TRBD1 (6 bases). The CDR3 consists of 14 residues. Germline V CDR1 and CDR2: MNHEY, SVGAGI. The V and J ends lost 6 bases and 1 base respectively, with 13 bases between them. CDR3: CASRALGGSYEQYF. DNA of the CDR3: TGTGCCAGCAGAGCCTTAGGGGGTTCCTACGAGCAGTACTTC.

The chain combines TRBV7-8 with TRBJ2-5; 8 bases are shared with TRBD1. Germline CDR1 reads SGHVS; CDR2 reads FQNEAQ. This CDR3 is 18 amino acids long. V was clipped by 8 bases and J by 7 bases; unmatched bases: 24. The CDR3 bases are TGTGCCAGCGAAACCTTCCATAGAGGACAGGGCCATATGGGGACCCAGTACTTC. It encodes CASETFHRGQGHMGTQYF.

DNA for the CDR3: TGTGCCAGCAAAGGAGATGAGGGTAAGGGCTCCTACGAGCAGTACTTC. Its protein is CASKGDEGKGSYEQYF. The chain couples TRBV25-1 to TRBJ2-7; a possible D gene is TRBD2 (5 bases). The germline CDR1 and CDR2 sequences are MGHDK and SYGVNS. V was trimmed by 7 bases and J by 0 bases, leaving 19 bases between them. The CDR3 spans 16 residues.

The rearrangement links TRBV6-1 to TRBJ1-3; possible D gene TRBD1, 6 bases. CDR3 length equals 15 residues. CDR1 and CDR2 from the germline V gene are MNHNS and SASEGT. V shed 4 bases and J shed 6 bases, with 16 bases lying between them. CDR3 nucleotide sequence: TGTGCCAGCAGTGCCGGACAGTCCCCTGTAAACACCATATATTTT. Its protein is CASSAGQSPVNTIYF.